The rows below give T cell receptor beta chains drawn from one sample of a study of T cells in Graves' hyperthyroidism and ophthalmopathy. TCRdb used MiXCR to reprocess the multiplex PCR reads, holding one entry per CDR3 protein. Of around 440,000 distinct CDR3 sequences listed, 15% to 18% were seen once; the top ten hold roughly 14%. Sequenced material: blood. The receptors originated from a woman in her late teens or twenties with Graves' hyperthyroidism. CDR3s include the opening cysteine and the closing phenylalanine or tryptophan. The D gene is left open where the match is weak. Clone size, where shown, is once, few, many, or a class for clones that have expanded.

d_call	v_call	j_call	cdr3_length	clone_size	cdr3_nt	cdr3_aa
-	TRBV5-1	TRBJ1-4	14	-	TGCGCCAGCAGCTTGGCCGGACAAGGGTCCATGGTGTTTTTT	CASSLAGQGSMVFF
TRBD1	TRBV3-1	TRBJ1-5	16	many	TGTGCCAGCAGCCAAGGGACAGGGGCGAGCAATCAGCCCCAGCATTTT	CASSQGTGASNQPQHF
TRBD1	TRBV3-1	TRBJ1-2	15	many	TGTGCCAGCAGCCAAGGGACAGGGGTTCTGGATGGCTACACCTTC	CASSQGTGVLDGYTF
-	TRBV11-2	TRBJ2-5	13	many	TGTGCCAGCAGCTTAGGGCATAGGGAGACCCAGTACTTC	CASSLGHRETQYF
TRBD2	TRBV2	TRBJ2-3	13	few	TGTGCCAGCAGGGGGGGGACCACAGATACGCAGTATTTT	CASRGGTTDTQYF
-	TRBV28	TRBJ2-1	13	many	TGTGCCAGCAGGGGGACGGACTACAATGAGCAGTTCTTC	CASRGTDYNEQFF
TRBD2	TRBV7-8	TRBJ2-3	14	many	TGTGCCAGCAGCTTGCGGGGGGTAACAGATACGCAGTATTTT	CASSLRGVTDTQYF
-	TRBV10-3	TRBJ1-2	14	many	TGTGCCATCAGTGGAGGGAAGCCCCTTAGTGGCTACACCTTC	CAISGGKPLSGYTF
-	TRBV6-5	TRBJ1-4	17	few	TGTGCCAGCAGTTACTCGGCCCAAACGGGACACGGTGAAAAACTGTTTTTT	CASSYSAQTGHGEKLFF
TRBD2	TRBV20-1	TRBJ2-5	18	many	TGCAGTGCTAGAAGTCCAGGGGGGGATAGCGGGAGGGTGGAGACCCAGTACTTC	CSARSPGGDSGRVETQYF